This T cell receptor beta chain was sequenced for a study of response to subunit inactivated influenza vaccine (dated by TCRdb to the late 2010s). A note on the overall study: Deep quantitative T cell receptor repertoire profiling was used in the study to track responses to a trivalent subunit inactivated influenza vaccine. What the authors observed across the whole study: According to the authors, only a limited number of new T cells may be recruited by each seasonal influenza vaccination.

A few counts support this clonotype. It has no known antigen specificity. Base qualities are not provided; no much larger clone lies one nucleotide away. For CDR1 and CDR2, the germline V gene lists SGHTA and FQGTGA. V lost 2 bases and J lost 3 bases; the stretch between them is 16 bases long. The CDR3 has 16 amino acids, counting the end cysteine and phenylalanine. Only CDR3 DNA remains: 48 bases, in frame from the first base. Library creation used RT-PCR. TCRdb lists the instrument as Illumina HiSeq 2500. Using fastp trimming at Q25 and MiXCR clonotype assembly, TCRdb reanalyzed the public sequencing data and kept in-frame beta chains. Here each entry gathers all rows of one CDR3 protein and keeps the most common genes and DNA. The sample profile shows roughly 790,000 distinct CDR3 sequences; approximately 22% of them were found once. Jointly, the top ten make up roughly 10% of the sample.

Sequencing used PBMCs from blood, obtained 5 to 6 days after vaccination. The receptor was derived from a man between 45 and 60 years old who received an inactivated influenza vaccine. Donor details come from another sample of the same person, matched by shared clones. The chain joins TRBV7-3 to TRBJ1-1; the D gene is possibly TRBD1, with 5 bases matching. This receptor carries the CDR3 CASSLGRGVGDTEAFF. The DNA is TGTGCCAGCAGCTTAGGTAGGGGCGTAGGTGACACTGAAGCTTTCTTT.